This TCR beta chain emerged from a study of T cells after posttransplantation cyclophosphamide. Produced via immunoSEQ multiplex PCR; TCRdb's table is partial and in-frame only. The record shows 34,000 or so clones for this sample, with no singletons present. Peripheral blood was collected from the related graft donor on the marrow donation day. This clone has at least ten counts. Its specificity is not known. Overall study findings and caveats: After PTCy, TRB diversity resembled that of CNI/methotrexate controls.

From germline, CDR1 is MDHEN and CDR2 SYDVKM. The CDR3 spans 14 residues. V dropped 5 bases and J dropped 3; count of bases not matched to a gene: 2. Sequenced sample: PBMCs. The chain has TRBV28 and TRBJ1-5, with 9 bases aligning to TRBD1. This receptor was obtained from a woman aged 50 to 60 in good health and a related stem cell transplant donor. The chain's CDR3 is CASSTGGNNQPQHF. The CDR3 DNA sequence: TGTGCCAGCAGTACAGGGGGCAACAATCAGCCCCAGCATTTT. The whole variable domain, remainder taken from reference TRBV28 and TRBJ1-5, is DVKVTQSSRYLVKRTGEKVFLECVQDMDHENMFWYRQDPGLGLRLIYFSYDVKMKEKGDIPEGYSVSREKKERFSLILESASTNQTSMYLCASSTGGNNQPQHFGDGTRLSIL.